The 25 T cell receptor beta chains below all came from one sample that was sequenced in a study of blood T cell repertoires in COVID-19. Profiling relied on immunoSEQ multiplex PCR, and the TCRdb table lists in-frame clones only, not all of them. The sample contains around 78,000 clones, approximately 86% of which appear only once. Sequencing used peripheral blood. All receptors derive from an older woman with acute or convalescent COVID-19.

J is TRBJ1-6 and V is TRBV27; TRBD1 agrees at 9 bases. CDR1 is MNHEY and CDR2 is SMNVEV in the germline V gene (reference sequence). The CDR3 length is 14 residues. With V trimmed by 4 bases and J by 9 bases, 4 bases remained unmatched. The CDR3 region is CASSWDRVSSPLHF. The CDR3 nucleotides read TGTGCCAGCAGTTGGGACAGGGTGTCTTCACCCCTCCACTTT.

The chain links TRBV28 to TRBJ2-2, with 9 positions matching TRBD1. The germline V gene has CDR1 MDHEN and CDR2 SYDVKM. This CDR3 contains 15 residues. V shed 7 bases, J shed 5 bases, and the junction held 8 bases outside the gene matches. The CDR3 spells CASKTTGGWTGELFF. In nucleotides, the CDR3 is TGTGCCAGCAAAACAACAGGGGGCTGGACCGGGGAGCTGTTTTTT. The complete variable domain, with remaining parts taken from reference TRBV28 and TRBJ2-2, reads DVKVTQSSRYLVKRTGEKVFLECVQDMDHENMFWYRQDPGLGLRLIYFSYDVKMKEKGDIPEGYSVSREKKERFSLILESASTNQTSMYLCASKTTGGWTGELFFGEGSRLTVL.

V is TRBV3-1 (or the pseudogene TRBV3-2) and J is TRBJ1-2, with D perhaps TRBD1 (6 bases). CDR1 and CDR2 (germline): LGHDT, YNNKEL (reference sequence). The CDR3 covers 17 residues. Trimming stripped 4 bases from V and 3 bases from J, with 21 bases between. The CDR3, as DNA: TGTGCCAGCAGCCCGAGAGAGGGGGACATAGGATACTATGGCTACACCTTC. Translated: CASSPREGDIGYYGYTF.

The gene calls are TRBV10-3 and TRBJ1-4; D remains unclear. The CDR3 totals 11 residues. Between the trimmed V and J ends, which lost 10 bases and 4 bases, there was a span of 7 bases. Germline V gene lookup returns CDR1 ENHRY and CDR2 SYGVKD. The CDR3 DNA sequence: TGTGCCACGGGGTTTAATGAAAAACTGTTTTTT. This gives the protein CATGFNEKLFF.

The table lists this clone with a count of one. The chain recombines TRBV28 with TRBJ1-5; 10 nucleotides agree with TRBD1. Germline-derived CDR1 and CDR2 are MDHEN and SYDVKM. V gave up 6 bases and J gave up 3 bases; unmatched junction bases: 8. This CDR3 is 16 amino acids long. The CDR3 loop reads CASRSPGQGPNQPQHF. CDR3 coding DNA: TGTGCCAGCAGGTCTCCGGGACAGGGGCCCAATCAGCCCCAGCATTTT.

The V gene is TRBV23-1, the J gene TRBJ2-7, with D possibly matching TRBD1 (6 bases). TRBV23-1 is given ORF status, its function remaining uncertain. The CDR3 totals 13 residues. V dropped 6 bases and J dropped 3 bases, with 12 bases sitting between them. CDR3 loop: CASSFSGDYEQYF. The CDR3 nucleotides read TGCGCCAGCAGCTTTTCAGGGGACTACGAGCAGTACTTC.

This clone was observed a single time. The chain couples TRBV6-5 to TRBJ1-2; 7 bases fit TRBD1. The CDR3 contains 15 residues. Germline V gene lookup returns CDR1 MNHEY and CDR2 SVGAGI. Trimming took 5 bases from V and 6 from J; bases not matched to a gene: 12. This CDR3 reads CASSQRTGAINGYTF. CDR3 sequence (DNA): TGTGCCAGCAGTCAACGGACAGGAGCTATTAATGGCTACACCTTC.

V gene TRBV3-1 (or the pseudogene TRBV3-2) combines with J gene TRBJ2-3; tentative D call: TRBD2 (6 bases). The germline V and J ends were trimmed by 4 bases and 2 bases, with 22 bases remaining between them. The germline gives CDR1 LGHDT, CDR2 YNNKEL (reference sequence). The length of the CDR3 is 18 residues. The CDR3 nucleotides are TGTGCCAGCAGCCTCACGGGACGCCCAGCGGGCCACACAGATACGCAGTATTTT. It yields the protein CASSLTGRPAGHTDTQYF.

The chain employs TRBV3-1 (or the pseudogene TRBV3-2) and TRBJ1-1; D is uncertain. The length of the CDR3 is 16 residues. The V and J ends lost 2 bases and 1 base respectively, with 14 bases between them. Germline assignment: CDR1 LGHDT and CDR2 YNNKEL (reference sequence). The CDR3 here is CASSQSEGEGNTEAFF. For the CDR3, the DNA is TGTGCCAGCAGCCAATCGGAAGGCGAGGGGAACACTGAAGCTTTCTTT.

The chain is built from TRBV24-1 and TRBJ2-5; D is unclear. Germline CDR1 reads KGHDR; CDR2 reads SFDVKD. The CDR3 consists of 13 residues. Deletions cut 5 bases from V and 1 base from J, with 7 bases between. This CDR3 is CATSGPFQETQYF. The CDR3 DNA follows: TGTGCCACCAGTGGGCCTTTCCAAGAGACCCAGTACTTC.

This clone occurred once. The chain couples TRBV27 to TRBJ2-7; 7 nucleotides line up with TRBD2. V was clipped by 9 bases and J by 0 bases; unmatched bases: 17. The germline V gene encodes CDR1 MNHEY and CDR2 SMNVEV (reference sequence). CDR3 length: 17 residues. The CDR3 DNA reads as TGTGCCAGTTGGGGCCTAGCGGAGGACCGTAGCTCCTACGAGCAGTACTTC. Its translation is CASWGLAEDRSSYEQYF.

V is TRBV2 and J is TRBJ1-3; 7 positions agree with TRBD1. CDR3 length equals 14 residues. Trimming at V came to 6 bases and at J to 3 bases, leaving 5 bases not matched to a gene. CDR1 SNHLY and CDR2 FYNNEI come from the germline V gene. The CDR3 coding sequence is TGTGCCAGCAGAGCCGGGACAGATGGAAACACCATATATTTT. Translation: CASRAGTDGNTIYF.

The CDR3 here is CASIAGGGQYEQYF. CDR3 DNA: TGTGCCAGCATCGCGGGGGGGGGTCAGTACGAGCAGTACTTC. This chain uses TRBV28 with TRBJ2-7, with TRBD2 identical over 9 bases. Germline loops: CDR1 MDHEN, CDR2 SYDVKM. The CDR3 has 14 residues. V was pared by 7 bases and J by 4 bases, with 8 bases of the junction left unmatched.

This clone was observed once. V gene TRBV28 combines with J gene TRBJ2-4; tentatively, D is TRBD2 (5 bases). CDR1 and CDR2 (germline): MDHEN, SYDVKM. With 5 bases removed from V and 0 bases from J, the gap between germline ends came to 11 bases. The CDR3 is 15 amino acids. CDR3 sequence reads: CASSPRTLAKNIQYF. DNA of the CDR3: TGTGCCAGCAGTCCGAGGACTCTAGCCAAAAACATTCAGTACTTC.

This chain links TRBV20-1 with TRBJ2-7; TRBD2 might be the D (7 bases). The CDR3 is made up of 14 amino acids. The V gene lost 3 bases and the J gene lost 5 bases, with 17 bases spanning the gap. Germline V CDR1 and CDR2: DFQATT, SNEGSKA (reference sequence). The CDR3 sequence is CSASFGQGRDEQYF. CDR3 nucleotides: TGCAGTGCTAGTTTTGGTCAGGGGAGGGACGAGCAGTACTTC.

This chain connects TRBV3-1 (or the pseudogene TRBV3-2) to TRBJ2-7, with 8 positions matching TRBD2. This CDR3 is 12 amino acids long. V was pared by 1 base and J by 10 bases, with 3 bases of the junction left unmatched. The V gene's germline CDR1 is LGHDT and CDR2 YNNKEL (reference sequence). CDR3 residues: CASSQGLAIQYF. For the CDR3, the DNA is TGTGCCAGCAGCCAAGGACTAGCGATTCAGTACTTC.

This clone was observed once. CDR3 nucleotides: TGTGCCAGCAGTACGACAGGGACGGGAGAGACCCAGTACTTC. Amino acids: CASSTTGTGETQYF. The chain employs TRBV6-2 or TRBV6-3 and TRBJ2-5; 7 bases align to TRBD1. The ends lost 5 bases at V and 4 bases at J; junction bases unmatched: 7. The CDR3 covers 14 residues. Germline loops: CDR1 MNHEY, CDR2 SVGEGT.

Here the CDR3 reads CATSDQGLERNEQFF. Written as DNA, the CDR3 is TGTGCCACCAGTGACCAGGGACTAGAGAGGAATGAGCAGTTCTTC. The chain has TRBV24-1 and TRBJ2-1, with 8 bases fitting TRBD2. Trimming cost V 4 bases and J 7 bases; bases outside gene matches: 8. The CDR3 is 15 residues long. Per the germline V gene, CDR1 is KGHDR and CDR2 is SFDVKD.

This clone was picked up one time. This chain links TRBV18 with TRBJ2-7, with 7 bases matching TRBD1. With V trimmed by 2 bases and J by 4 bases, 5 bases remained unmatched. The CDR3 covers 14 residues. Per germline, CDR1 KGHSH and CDR2 LQKENI. CDR3 coding DNA: TGTGCCAGCTCACCAGGACAGGCCGAGTACGAGCAGTACTTC. Amino acids: CASSPGQAEYEQYF.

V is TRBV29-1 and J is TRBJ1-1, with 10 bases matching TRBD1. Germline assignment: CDR1 SQVTM and CDR2 ANQGSEA. The V segment lost 6 bases and the J segment 11 bases; nucleotides outside the gene matches: 12. This CDR3 is 13 amino acids long. As DNA, the CDR3 is TGCAGCGTCCTCGGGACAGGGGATCGAGTGGCTTTCTTT. This codes for CSVLGTGDRVAFF.

The chain has TRBV19 and TRBJ1-2; D might be TRBD1 (5 bases). Germline CDR1 reads LNHDA; CDR2 reads SQIVND (reference sequence). V was trimmed by 2 bases and J by 7 bases, leaving 14 bases between them. This CDR3 region has 14 residues. The CDR3 loop is CASSISGIGVGYTF. In nucleotides, the CDR3 is TGTGCCAGTAGTATATCAGGGATCGGTGTTGGCTACACCTTC.

The V call is TRBV6-6, the J call TRBJ2-7; TRBD2 aligns across 12 bases. Per germline, CDR1 MNHNY and CDR2 SVGAGI (reference sequence). The CDR3 is made up of 13 amino acids. V lost 8 bases, J lost 5 bases, and 4 bases stayed unmatched. The CDR3 region has the DNA TGTGCCAGCTGGACTAGCGGGAAGCACGAGCAGTACTTC. Translating gives CASWTSGKHEQYF.

The chain joins TRBV18 to TRBJ1-3; TRBD1 agrees at 9 bases. V gave up 5 bases and J gave up 3 bases; unmatched junction bases: 2. This CDR3 contains 14 residues. Germline CDR1 and CDR2: KGHSH and LQKENI. CDR3 nucleotides: TGTGCCAGCTCAGCGGGACAGGGTGGAAACACCATATATTTT. This encodes CASSAGQGGNTIYF.

This clone was recorded once. The genes are TRBV5-3 and TRBJ2-7; 7 bases align to TRBD1. TRBV5-3 is annotated as an ORF whose role is uncertain. Unmatched junction bases numbered 11, after V lost 7 bases and J lost 4 bases. The CDR3 has 14 amino acids. This CDR3 is CARRANRGRYEQYF. For the CDR3, the DNA is TGTGCCAGACGAGCTAACAGGGGCCGGTACGAGCAGTACTTC.

The chain employs TRBV9 and TRBJ2-1, with 8 bases identical to TRBD1. Germline CDR1 is SGDLS and CDR2 is YYNGEE. V lost 2 bases to trimming and J lost 0 bases; unmatched junction nucleotides: 4. The CDR3 loop spans 16 amino acids. In DNA, the CDR3 is TGTGCCAGCAGCGTGCAGGGGGCGAGCTCCTACAATGAGCAGTTCTTC. Translation gives CASSVQGASSYNEQFF. The variable domain in full, completed from reference TRBV9 and TRBJ2-1, reads DSGVTQTPKHLITATGQRVTLRCSPRSGDLSVYWYQQSLDQGLQFLIQYYNGEERAKGNILERFSAQQFPDLHSELNLSSLELGDSALYFCASSVQGASSYNEQFFGPGTRLTVL.